The 15 T cell receptor beta chains listed next were all sequenced from one sample in a study of human thymus T cells (dated by TCRdb to the early 2020s). The library was made by the immunoSEQ multiplex PCR assay. Held by TCRdb, this immuneACCESS table contains in-frame sequences only and omits some clones. Under half of the omission traces to an unresolved V gene where checked; the cause of the rest is unknown. This sample lists about 50,000 clones; approximately 95% were detected once. The ten largest clones add up to about 0.16% of the sample. What was sequenced was blood. The source is a girl younger than two with a congenital heart defect but otherwise immunologically healthy.

V and J are TRBV30 and TRBJ2-2; D is ambiguous. The CDR3 consists of 11 residues. Trimming removed 5 bases from V and 1 base from J, with 2 bases in between. CDR1 and CDR2 from the germline V gene are GTSNPN and SVGIG (reference sequence). CDR3: CAWRNTGELFF. In DNA, the CDR3 is TGTGCCTGGCGGAACACCGGGGAGCTGTTTTTT. The full variable domain, in which reference TRBV30 and TRBJ2-2 provide the parts outside the CDR3, is SQTIHQWPATLVQPVGSPLSLECTVEGTSNPNLYWYRQAAGRGLQLLFYSVGIGQISSEVPQNLSASRPQDRQFILSSKKLLLSDSGFYLCAWRNTGELFFGEGSRLTVL.

The V call is TRBV5-4, the J call TRBJ2-1; 8 nucleotides match TRBD1. Germline lookup yields CDR1 SGHNT and CDR2 YYREEE (reference sequence). CDR3 length: 15 residues. Unmatched junction bases numbered 10, after V lost 4 bases and J lost 7 bases. The CDR3 DNA reads TGTGCCAGCAGCGCGGACAGGGTCCGACCGAATGAGCAGTTCTTC. It codes for CASSADRVRPNEQFF.

In its sample, this clone was seen a few times. The CDR3 sequence is CASSILLMSEKLFF. The CDR3 DNA reads as TGTGCCAGTAGTATCTTACTAATGAGTGAAAAACTGTTTTTT. This rearrangement joins TRBV19 to TRBJ1-4; D is undetermined. Per germline, CDR1 LNHDA and CDR2 SQIVND (reference sequence). This CDR3 comprises 14 residues. The V and J ends lost 3 bases and 7 bases respectively, with 12 bases between them.

V is TRBV7-2 and J is TRBJ2-7; possible D gene TRBD1, 5 bases. The CDR3 has 12 amino acids. With 5 bases removed from V and 3 bases from J, the gap between germline ends came to 8 bases. In germline, CDR1 is SGHTA, CDR2 FQGNSA. This chain's CDR3 is CASSLGVYEQYF. CDR3 nucleotides: TGTGCCAGCAGCCTAGGGGTCTACGAGCAGTACTTC.

The rearrangement uses TRBV11-3 and TRBJ1-1; TRBD1 agrees at 7 bases. Trimming at V came to 6 bases and at J to 1 base, leaving 5 bases not matched to a gene. The CDR3 has 14 amino acids. CDR1 is SGHNT, CDR2 YENEEA, per germline. The DNA of the CDR3 is TGTGCCAGCAGTGAGGGGGACAGGAACACTGAAGCTTTCTTT. Translating it yields CASSEGDRNTEAFF.

The chain carries TRBV29-1 and TRBJ1-1, with 8 bases fitting TRBD1. V lost 4 bases and J lost 0; bases outside the gene matches: 1. Per germline, CDR1 SQVTM and CDR2 ANQGSEA. There are 13 residues in the CDR3. The CDR3: CSVGTGLNTEAFF. The CDR3, as DNA: TGCAGCGTTGGGACAGGGCTGAACACTGAAGCTTTCTTT.

V is TRBV9 and J is TRBJ1-2, with TRBD1 matching over 9 bases. Germline CDR1 is SGDLS and CDR2 is YYNGEE. The CDR3 consists of 15 residues. With V trimmed by 3 bases and J by 4 bases, 7 bases remained unmatched. CDR3 sequence (DNA): TGTGCCAGCAGCGCATTGGACAGGGGCACCTATGGCTACACCTTC. Protein: CASSALDRGTYGYTF.

A word on this clone: An end of the junction differs from the germline gene, which may be a read error. The V gene is TRBV15, the J gene TRBJ1-4, with a weak D call TRBD1 (5 bases). The germline CDR1 and CDR2 sequences are LNHNV and YYDKDF (reference sequence). This CDR3 has 15 amino acids. The DNA for the CDR3 is TGTGTCACCAGCAGAGAAGGGGCAAATAATGAAAAACTGTTTTTT. It specifies CVTSREGANNEKLFF.

V usage is TRBV6-5 and J usage is TRBJ2-3; the D gene is possibly TRBD2 (5 bases). The CDR3 has 16 residues. Trimming stripped 1 base from V and 2 bases from J, with 13 bases between. Germline-derived CDR1 and CDR2 are MNHEY and SVGAGI. The CDR3 bases are TGTGCCAGCAGTTACTATCGGCGGGCACTCACAGATACGCAGTATTTT. Protein: CASSYYRRALTDTQYF.

The chain links TRBV29-1 to TRBJ2-5, with TRBD2 identical over 8 bases. Unmatched junction bases numbered 7, after V lost 3 bases and J lost 4 bases. The CDR3 spans 14 residues. Per the germline V gene, CDR1 is SQVTM and CDR2 is ANQGSEA. The CDR3 DNA sequence: TGCAGCGTTGAGGATAGCGGGATATCAGAGACCCAGTACTTC. It codes for CSVEDSGISETQYF. Full variable domain (remainder filled in from reference TRBV29-1 and TRBJ2-5): SAVISQKPSRDICQRGTSLTIQCQVDSQVTMMFWYRQQPGQSLTLIATANQGSEATYESGFVIDKFPISRPNLTFSTLTVSNMSPEDSSIYLCSVEDSGISETQYFGPGTRLLVL.

The gene calls are TRBV27 and TRBJ2-7; no clear D. The CDR3 has 12 amino acids. Germline lookup yields CDR1 MNHEY and CDR2 SMNVEV (reference sequence). V shed 6 bases and J shed 3 bases, with 9 bases lying between them. CDR3 sequence reads: CASSADLYEQYF. CDR3 bases: TGTGCCAGCAGCGCCGACCTCTACGAGCAGTACTTC.

V is TRBV7-8 and J is TRBJ2-7; tentatively, D is TRBD2 (5 bases). CDR1 is SGHVS, CDR2 FQNEAQ, per germline. The CDR3 is 18 residues long. The V gene lost 0 bases and the J gene lost 3 bases, with 21 bases spanning the gap. The CDR3 coding sequence is TGTGCCAGCAGCTTAGCGGTTAGCGTTGCCCGGATGAACTACGAGCAGTACTTC. Its protein is CASSLAVSVARMNYEQYF.

This rearrangement joins TRBV27 to TRBJ2-7; D call uncertain. Germline CDR1 is MNHEY and CDR2 is SMNVEV (reference sequence). The CDR3 has 13 amino acids. V lost 8 bases, J lost 0 bases, and 11 bases lay in between. CDR3 nucleotide sequence: TGTGCCAGCTGGTCGTTCCCCTCCTACGAGCAGTACTTC. As protein: CASWSFPSYEQYF.

The chain joins TRBV15 to TRBJ2-3; D might be TRBD1 (6 bases). V lost 2 bases and J 11 bases, leaving 17 bases between the germline ends. In germline, CDR1 is LNHNV, CDR2 YYDKDF (reference sequence). CDR3 length: 14 amino acids. The CDR3 protein is CATSRSGLVGGQYF. DNA of the CDR3: TGTGCCACCAGCAGATCCGGACTGGTAGGGGGGCAGTATTTT.

V is TRBV5-1 and J is TRBJ1-5; 8 bases line up with TRBD1. Germline trimming cut 4 bases from V and 7 bases from J; bases unmatched to any gene: 10. The CDR3 totals 15 residues. Germline loops: CDR1 SGHRS, CDR2 YFSETQ. The CDR3 sequence: CASSLGQGRGQPQHF. The CDR3 DNA follows: TGCGCCAGCAGCCTCGGACAGGGTAGGGGACAGCCCCAGCATTTT. The full variable domain, rest sourced from reference TRBV5-1 and TRBJ1-5, is KAGVTQTPRYLIKTRGQQVTLSCSPISGHRSVSWYQQTPGQGLQFLFEYFSETQRNKGNFPGRFSGRQFSNSRSEMNVSTLELGDSALYLCASSLGQGRGQPQHFGDGTRLSIL.